These 18 T cell receptor beta chains originate from one sample sequenced in a study of beta chain features in type 1 diabetes. Since all of the isolated RNA was reverse transcribed, expressed TCRB transcripts were what got sequenced. Some clones are missing from TCRdb's copy, which holds only in-frame ones; the method was immunoSEQ multiplex PCR. The repertoire holds 130,000 to 150,000 clones, with 9.2% as singletons. Sequenced sample: central memory CD4+ T cells from blood. The receptor set was obtained from a young man in good health.

The J gene is TRBJ1-6, the V gene TRBV6-4; D remains ambiguous. Per the germline V gene, CDR1 is MRHNA and CDR2 is SNTAGT. Trimming shortened V by 4 bases and J by 6 bases, and 13 bases separated the two germline ends. The CDR3 has 15 residues. The CDR3 nucleotides read TGTGCCAGCAGTGTCGAGCTATCTTCTAATTCACCCCTCCACTTT. Translated, it gives CASSVELSSNSPLHF.

The gene calls are TRBV5-5 and TRBJ2-3, with D maybe TRBD1 (7 bases). From germline, CDR1 is SGHKS and CDR2 YYEKEE (reference sequence). The CDR3 sequence is 18 residues long. Between the trimmed V and J ends, which lost 4 bases and 1 base, there was a span of 22 bases. CDR3 protein: CASSQGGGAVLGTDTQYF. The CDR3 nucleotides read TGTGCCAGCAGCCAAGGAGGGGGCGCGGTATTGGGCACAGATACGCAGTATTTT.

The sample holds a few counts of this clone. This sequence joins TRBV28 and TRBJ1-2; possible D gene TRBD1, 5 bases. Germline CDR1 reads MDHEN; CDR2 reads SYDVKM. This CDR3 comprises 12 residues. V dropped 3 bases and J dropped 8 bases, with 10 bases sitting between them. CDR3 in DNA: TGTGCCAGCAGTTTTGCAGGGTGGGGCTACACCTTC. Amino acids: CASSFAGWGYTF.

This clone was seen more than once but under ten times. The genes are TRBV5-6 and TRBJ1-2; possible D gene TRBD1, 6 bases. The CDR3 loop spans 15 amino acids. Germline-derived CDR1 and CDR2 are SGHDT and YYEEEE. V was trimmed by 0 bases and J by 4 bases, leaving 13 bases between them. CDR3 nucleotide sequence: TGTGCCAGCAGCTTGGCCGAGAGAGGGGGCTATGGCTACACCTTC. Translation gives CASSLAERGGYGYTF.

V usage is TRBV6-5 and J usage is TRBJ2-7; possibly TRBD1 for D (6 bases). This CDR3 is built from 15 residues. Germline V gene lookup returns CDR1 MNHEY and CDR2 SVGAGI. Trimming took off 4 bases at V and 5 bases at J, with 18 bases between the two ends. The CDR3 reads CASSSWDKKTHEQYF. In DNA, the CDR3 is TGTGCCAGCAGTTCGTGGGACAAAAAGACCCACGAGCAGTACTTC.

This clone was recorded a few times. This rearrangement joins TRBV5-1 to TRBJ2-1; the match to TRBD1 covers 7 bases. Germline lookup yields CDR1 SGHRS and CDR2 YFSETQ. CDR3 size: 14 residues. V lost 4 bases, J lost 1 base, and 2 bases stayed unmatched. CDR3 nucleotides: TGCGCCAGCAGCGAGGGACAGTCCTACAATGAGCAGTTCTTC. Translated: CASSEGQSYNEQFF.

This clone was recorded a few times. The genes are TRBV6-5 and TRBJ2-5; 7 bases fit TRBD2. From germline, CDR1 is MNHEY and CDR2 SVGAGI. V shed 7 bases and J 1 base; nucleotides not matched to a gene: 3. The CDR3 is made up of 13 amino acids. The CDR3 protein is CASTSGAQETQYF. The CDR3, as DNA: TGTGCCAGCACCAGCGGGGCCCAAGAGACCCAGTACTTC.

This rearrangement joins TRBV29-1 to TRBJ2-1; a possible D gene is TRBD2 (7 bases). Germline CDR1 SQVTM, CDR2 ANQGSEA. V was cut by 2 bases and J by 1 base, with 9 bases left in between. The CDR3 has 14 residues. CDR3 region: CSVERGASYNEQFF. In DNA, the CDR3 is TGCAGCGTTGAACGGGGGGCGTCCTACAATGAGCAGTTCTTC.

This clone was seen a handful of times. The chain uses TRBV5-6 and TRBJ2-4, with 8 bases identical to TRBD1. Germline V CDR1 and CDR2: SGHDT, YYEEEE. The CDR3 consists of 15 residues. J gave up 8 bases and V 7 bases, and 14 bases lay outside the gene matches. The CDR3 bases are TGTGCCAGCGCACCTCCCCAGGACAGGGAGTACATTCAGTACTTC. Translating it yields CASAPPQDREYIQYF.

This clone occurred a few times. The CDR3 sequence is CSGQENSGNTIYF. The DNA of the CDR3 is TGCAGCGGACAGGAGAACTCTGGAAACACCATATATTTT. V usage is TRBV29-1 and J usage is TRBJ1-3, with D tentatively TRBD1 (6 bases). CDR1 and CDR2 (germline): SQVTM, ANQGSEA. This CDR3 is built from 13 residues. The V and J ends lost 7 bases and 0 bases respectively, with 10 bases between them.

This clone has more than one count but fewer than ten. V usage is TRBV9 and J usage is TRBJ1-1, with a possible D match to TRBD1 (6 bases). CDR1 is SGDLS and CDR2 is YYNGEE in the germline V gene. The length of the CDR3 is 14 residues. Trimming took off 3 bases at V and 0 bases at J, with 9 bases between the two ends. The CDR3 nucleotides are TGTGCCAGCAGCGCGGGACACATGAACACTGAAGCTTTCTTT. It specifies CASSAGHMNTEAFF.

This clone showed up just a few times. This chain connects TRBV30 to TRBJ1-3; D is uncertain. Germline CDR1 and CDR2: GTSNPN and SVGIG (reference sequence). The CDR3 is 15 amino acids. Trimming stripped 0 bases from V and 0 bases from J, with 9 bases between. CDR3: CAWSVQHHSGNTIYF. The CDR3 DNA sequence: TGTGCCTGGAGTGTACAACATCACTCTGGAAACACCATATATTTT.

V usage is TRBV7-6 and J usage is TRBJ1-3, with 9 bases fitting TRBD1. The V gene end was trimmed by 8 bases and the J gene end by 4 bases; junction bases not matched to a gene: 6. The CDR3 length is 14 residues. Germline V gene sequence: CDR1 SGHVS, CDR2 FNYEAQ. DNA of the CDR3: TGTGCCAGCGGAACAGGGGGCTTAGGAAACACCATATATTTT. The encoded protein is CASGTGGLGNTIYF.

This clone was observed a few times. The chain recombines TRBV6-6 with TRBJ1-1, with 10 bases identical to TRBD1. Germline V gene data show CDR1 as MNHNY and CDR2 as SVGAGI (reference sequence). J lost 4 bases, V lost 5 bases, and 1 base had no gene match. This CDR3 region has 13 residues. CDR3 sequence: CASSDRGLTEAFF. The DNA of the CDR3 is TGTGCCAGCAGTGACAGGGGGCTCACTGAAGCTTTCTTT.

This clone was observed a handful of times. The chain's CDR3 is CASSRQGLLEQFF. CDR3 nucleotide sequence: TGTGCCAGCAGCCGACAGGGTCTCCTCGAGCAGTTCTTC. The J gene is TRBJ2-1, the V gene TRBV6-1, with 7 bases that match TRBD1. From germline, CDR1 is MNHNS and CDR2 SASEGT. This CDR3 contains 13 residues. V was clipped by 6 bases and J by 10 bases; unmatched bases: 9.

This clone has a handful of counts. For the CDR3, the DNA is TGTGCCAGCAAGCCGGGACAGGGCTACGAGCAGTACTTC. Translating it yields CASKPGQGYEQYF. The genes are TRBV27 and TRBJ2-7; 9 bases agree with TRBD1. From germline, CDR1 is MNHEY and CDR2 SMNVEV (reference sequence). V trimming: 7 bases; J trimming: 3 bases; junction bases outside the gene matches: 4. The CDR3 runs 13 residues.

The chain couples TRBV5-1 to TRBJ2-3, with D unresolved. Trimming left V 0 bases short and J 0 bases short, with 8 bases between. Germline V CDR1 and CDR2: SGHRS, YFSETQ. The CDR3 extends over 15 amino acids. CDR3 nucleotide sequence: TGCGCCAGCAGCTTGGCCTCAGGTAGCACAGATACGCAGTATTTT. As protein: CASSLASGSTDTQYF.

The chain employs TRBV5-6 and TRBJ2-7, with 14 bases lining up with TRBD2. The CDR3 has 16 amino acids. Germline V gene data show CDR1 as SGHDT and CDR2 as YYEEEE. The V segment lost 4 bases and the J segment 3 bases; nucleotides outside the gene matches: 6. The CDR3 sequence: CASSPGTSGGHYEQYF. CDR3 DNA: TGTGCCAGCAGCCCTGGGACTAGCGGGGGTCACTACGAGCAGTACTTC.